Listed below are T cell receptor beta chains from one sample, sequenced in a study of blood T cell repertoires in COVID-19. The assay was immunoSEQ multiplex PCR, and TCRdb's table has in-frame clones only and misses some. The sample consists of 190,000 or so clones, roughly 89% of them appearing once. The sample taken for sequencing was peripheral blood. Receptors originate from a man in his forties or fifties with acute or convalescent COVID-19. The CDR3 runs from the conserved cysteine through the conserved F or W. D genes are given only for firm matches. The size of a clone is reported for some rows only, either as once, few or many, or as a class for expanded clones.

v_call d_call clone_size cdr3_aa
TRBV2 TRBD2 - CASSDNLAGYNEQFF
TRBV7-9 - - CASSLALYSSYGYTF
TRBV11-2 - - CASSSSLHYGYTF
TRBV6-5 TRBD2 once CASSLGGSRMEQYF
TRBV6-5 TRBD1 - CASSTGQGNYGYTF
TRBV19 TRBD1 - CASRRGQVHQPQHF
TRBV4-2 TRBD2 - CASSQDPRGTSGRGLGEQFF
TRBV13 TRBD1 - CASSPKGQGVPGELFF
TRBV30 TRBD2 - CAGTSGNSDTQYF
TRBV18 - - CASSPGLNTEAFF
TRBV7-2 - - CASRLTLSTDTQYF
TRBV4-1 TRBD1 - CASSHGTGVYEQYF
TRBV7-7 TRBD2 - CASSQGLAGGADTQYF
TRBV19 - - CASSETGSSYNEQFF